This T cell receptor beta chain was recovered during a study of T-cell reconstitution after alpha-beta-depleted transplantation in children. This clonotype has at least ten counts. Preparation of the TCRbeta library used unique molecular identifiers. One entry per CDR3 protein, called by TCRdb with MiXCR from the PCR reads. Of 700,000 or so distinct CDR3 sequences listed, roughly 14% were seen once; the top ten hold 0.79%. The CDR3 length is 14 residues. The germline V gene has CDR1 SGHAT and CDR2 FQDESV (reference sequence). V was pared by 5 bases and J by 3 bases, with 11 bases between. This TCR was recovered from a girl aged 2 to 10 with congenital amegakaryocytic thrombocytopenia, due to receive a stem cell transplant. The rearrangement joins TRBV11-1 to TRBJ2-1, with D tentatively TRBD2 (5 bases). This material consisted of PBMCs, taken before TCRalphabeta/CD19-depleted stem cell transplant. CDR3 nucleotides: TGTGCCAGCAGCGGACGGACTCTCTACAATGAGCAGTTCTTC. Translating gives CASSGRTLYNEQFF.